Below are 32 T cell receptor beta chains sequenced from a single sample in a study of T cell responses to AZD1222 COVID-19 vaccine. Sequencing was performed with immunoSEQ multiplex PCR; in TCRdb, only in-frame clones are kept and a portion is missing. The data contain 150,000 or so clones, about 90% of them singletons. The sample was peripheral blood, taken 28 days after the second AZD1222 dose. All receptors derive from an adult who received the AZD1222 COVID-19 vaccine.

This rearrangement joins TRBV27 to TRBJ1-5; 9 bases fit TRBD1. Trimming removed 5 bases from V and 2 bases from J; junction bases left unmatched: 7. Germline V gene data show CDR1 as MNHEY and CDR2 as SMNVEV (reference sequence). The CDR3 has 16 residues. The CDR3 spells CASSRSRDRGNQPQHF. CDR3 DNA: TGTGCCAGCAGTCGGTCCCGGGACAGGGGCAATCAGCCCCAGCATTTT.

V and J are TRBV11-2 and TRBJ2-6, with D unresolved. Germline CDR1 is SGHAT and CDR2 is FQNNGV. V lost 3 bases, J lost 9 bases, and 15 bases lay in between. This CDR3 is 15 amino acids long. The CDR3 sequence is CASSFDGGVLNVLTF. Written as DNA, the CDR3 is TGTGCCAGCAGCTTCGACGGTGGGGTCCTCAACGTCCTGACTTTC.

This rearrangement joins TRBV14 to TRBJ2-5; D perhaps matches TRBD1 (6 bases). V was pared by 5 bases and J by 4 bases, with 14 bases between. The CDR3 length is 14 residues. CDR1 and CDR2 from the germline V gene are SGHDN and FVKESK. The CDR3 loop is CASSETGIRETQYF. The DNA for the CDR3 is TGTGCCAGCAGCGAAACAGGGATACGAGAGACCCAGTACTTC. Supplemented by reference TRBV14 and TRBJ2-5, the full variable domain reads EAGVTQFPSHSVIEKGQTVTLRCDPISGHDNLYWYRRVMGKEIKFLLHFVKESKQDESGMPNNRFLAERTGGTYSTLKVQPAELEDSGVYFCASSETGIRETQYFGPGTRLLVL.

CDR3 protein: CASSPRTSGNEQFF. The CDR3 nucleotides read TGTGCCAGCAGCCCCCGGACTAGCGGCAATGAGCAGTTCTTC. The chain employs TRBV3-1 (or the pseudogene TRBV3-2) and TRBJ2-1; 10 bases align to TRBD2. The V and J ends lost 4 bases and 6 bases, in that order; junction bases with no gene match: 3. The CDR3 has 14 amino acids. Germline CDR1 and CDR2: LGHDT and YNNKEL (reference sequence).

This chain uses TRBV9 with TRBJ2-3; a possible D gene is TRBD2 (6 bases). Germline CDR1 SGDLS, CDR2 YYNGEE. V was clipped by 0 bases and J by 2 bases, with 10 bases between them. The CDR3 extends over 15 amino acids. DNA of the CDR3: TGTGCCAGCAGCGTAGCTAGGGGACTCACAGATACGCAGTATTTT. Encoded protein: CASSVARGLTDTQYF.

The chain combines TRBV18 with TRBJ1-4, with a weak D call TRBD1 (6 bases). Germline CDR1 and CDR2: KGHSH and LQKENI. The CDR3 covers 15 residues. V was trimmed by 6 bases and J by 7 bases, leaving 18 bases between them. The CDR3 loop reads CASSPRGSIREKLFF. CDR3 DNA: TGTGCCAGCTCTCCTAGGGGGTCGATACGTGAAAAACTGTTTTTT.

The CDR3 bases are TGTGCCAGCAGCCAAGCTCGCGGTGTGAGCAATGAGCAGTTCTTC. Protein sequence: CASSQARGVSNEQFF. This chain connects TRBV3-1 (or the pseudogene TRBV3-2) to TRBJ2-1; no clear D gene. Germline values: CDR1 LGHDT, CDR2 YNNKEL (reference sequence). V gave up 1 base and J gave up 6 bases, with 13 bases separating them. CDR3 size: 15 residues.

This chain links TRBV19 with TRBJ1-2; 7 positions match TRBD1. Losses at the gene ends were 5 bases for V and 4 bases for J; bases not matched to a gene: 1. Germline V gives CDR1 LNHDA, CDR2 SQIVND (reference sequence). This CDR3 contains 12 residues. CDR3 coding DNA: TGTGCCAGTAGTGGGACAGTCTATGGCTACACCTTC. As protein: CASSGTVYGYTF.

The rearrangement links TRBV6-2 or TRBV6-3 to TRBJ2-5, with 8 bases that match TRBD1. The CDR3 consists of 16 residues. Germline V gene sequence: CDR1 MNHEY, CDR2 SVGEGT. The ends lost 2 bases at V and 5 bases at J; junction bases unmatched: 10. The CDR3 protein is CASSYPGQGYMETQYF. The CDR3 DNA follows: TGTGCCAGCAGTTACCCCGGACAGGGCTATATGGAGACCCAGTACTTC.

The genes are TRBV3-1 (or the pseudogene TRBV3-2) and TRBJ2-5; 8 bases are a match to TRBD1. CDR3 size: 16 residues. Germline CDR1 LGHDT, CDR2 YNNKEL (reference sequence). J gave up 3 bases and V 8 bases, and 14 bases lay outside the gene matches. The CDR3 bases are TGTGCCAGCTCAGGATCGCTCCCGGGACAGGAAGAGACCCAGTACTTC. Translated: CASSGSLPGQEETQYF.

The chain recombines TRBV9 with TRBJ1-5, with a weak D call TRBD1 (5 bases). The germline gives CDR1 SGDLS, CDR2 YYNGEE. This CDR3 region has 13 residues. V was shortened by 2 bases and J by 5 bases, with 8 bases between the two germline ends. CDR3 in DNA: TGTGCCAGCAGCGTGGGGGGATATCAGCCCCAGCATTTT. Its protein is CASSVGGYQPQHF.

This chain connects TRBV19 to TRBJ1-2, with a weak D call TRBD1 (6 bases). This CDR3 is 15 amino acids long. Germline-derived CDR1 and CDR2 are LNHDA and SQIVND (reference sequence). Trimming stripped 3 bases from V and 2 bases from J, with 13 bases between. The CDR3 DNA sequence: TGTGCCAGTAGTATCGGTGGCCAGGGGAACTATGGCTACACCTTC. It yields the protein CASSIGGQGNYGYTF.

The chain links TRBV21-1 to TRBJ1-6; the D call TRBD1 from the table was never checked on the DNA. TRBV21-1 represents a pseudogene. The CDR3 runs 18 residues. DNA for the CDR3: TGTGCCAGCAGCACGATCATCACAGGGGTACCCTATAATTCACCCCTCCACTTT. It yields the protein CASSTIITGVPYNSPLHF.

V gene TRBV25-1 combines with J gene TRBJ1-1; 8 positions match TRBD1. The CDR3 sequence is 16 residues long. V was clipped by 0 bases and J by 5 bases; unmatched bases: 8. Germline values: CDR1 MGHDK, CDR2 SYGVNS. CDR3 sequence (DNA): TGTGCCAGCAGTGAATACTCCGGACAGGGTTTTACTGAAGCTTTCTTT. It specifies CASSEYSGQGFTEAFF.

The V call is TRBV7-2, the J call TRBJ2-7, with D unclear. CDR1 is SGHTA and CDR2 is FQGNSA in the germline V gene. This CDR3 spans 12 amino acids. V lost 5 bases and J 3 bases, leaving 8 bases between the germline ends. DNA for the CDR3: TGTGCCAGCAGCCCGGGTCTCTACGAGCAGTACTTC. Translating gives CASSPGLYEQYF.

This clone was seen a single time. This chain links TRBV29-1 with TRBJ1-2; D remains unclear. With 4 bases removed from V and 3 bases from J, the gap between germline ends came to 9 bases. The CDR3 spans 12 residues. Germline CDR1 is SQVTM and CDR2 is ANQGSEA. The CDR3 is CSVGAPDYGYTF. As DNA, the CDR3 is TGCAGCGTTGGGGCCCCCGACTATGGCTACACCTTC.

The chain joins TRBV5-1 to TRBJ2-7; TRBD1 matches at 8 bases. The V segment lost 2 bases and the J segment 2 bases; nucleotides outside the gene matches: 12. Looked up from germline, CDR1 is SGHRS and CDR2 is YFSETQ. This CDR3 has 17 amino acids. CDR3: CASSFNPQGAGAYEQYF. The DNA of the CDR3 is TGCGCCAGCAGCTTTAACCCCCAGGGGGCAGGGGCCTACGAGCAGTACTTC.

The chain recombines TRBV4-3 with TRBJ2-1, with D unresolved. Trimming pared 0 bases from V and 0 bases from J, leaving 15 bases between. This CDR3 comprises 18 residues. Germline V lookup: CDR1 LGHNA, CDR2 YSLEER. The CDR3 reads CASSQDSLPRSSYNEQFF. CDR3 DNA sequence: TGCGCCAGCAGCCAAGATTCGCTCCCCAGGAGCTCCTACAATGAGCAGTTCTTC.

A single count supports this clone. The chain carries TRBV25-1 and TRBJ2-7; no clear D. Germline V lookup: CDR1 MGHDK, CDR2 SYGVNS. CDR3 length: 13 residues. V was cut by 7 bases and J by 0 bases, with 10 bases left in between. The CDR3 sequence: CASIRSGSYEQYF. The CDR3 DNA reads as TGTGCCAGCATAAGGTCGGGCTCCTACGAGCAGTACTTC.

V usage is TRBV2 and J usage is TRBJ2-7, with D perhaps being TRBD1 or TRBD2 (5 bases each). Germline V CDR1 and CDR2: SNHLY, FYNNEI. Trimming cost V 7 bases and J 6 bases, with 10 bases left between them. The CDR3 is made up of 11 amino acids. CDR3 nucleotide sequence: TGTGCCAGCACCGAGGGGCCCGAGCAGTACTTC. Amino acids: CASTEGPEQYF.

This clone was picked up a small number of times. The rearrangement joins TRBV30 to TRBJ1-1, with 9 bases aligning to TRBD1. Germline V gene sequence: CDR1 GTSNPN, CDR2 SVGIG (reference sequence). After removal of 5 bases from V and 9 bases from J, the junction contained 7 bases not matched to a gene. This CDR3 is 12 amino acids long. The CDR3 DNA follows: TGTGCCTGGTCTCCGGGACAGGGAAAAGCTTTCTTT. Amino acid sequence: CAWSPGQGKAFF.

This clone has only a few counts. V and J are TRBV18 and TRBJ1-5; the match to TRBD1 covers 7 bases. Germline trimming cut 3 bases from V and 2 bases from J; bases unmatched to any gene: 10. This CDR3 contains 17 residues. The germline V gene encodes CDR1 KGHSH and CDR2 LQKENI. The CDR3 nucleotides read TGTGCCAGCTCACCCGGCGACAGGGAAGGCGGCAATCAGCCCCAGCATTTT. It yields the protein CASSPGDREGGNQPQHF.

This clone appeared a single time. The chain employs TRBV4-2 and TRBJ2-3; TRBD2 matches at 11 bases. This CDR3 comprises 18 residues. From germline, CDR1 is LGHNA and CDR2 YNFKEQ. J was trimmed by 9 bases and V by 8 bases; bases with no gene match: 22. DNA of the CDR3: TGTGCCAGCTGCGACCTACTAGCGGGGGCAAATCCCCACAGCACGCAGTATTTT. It translates to CASCDLLAGANPHSTQYF.

The chain is built from TRBV4-1 and TRBJ1-2, with 7 bases that match TRBD1. Germline loops: CDR1 MGHRA, CDR2 YSYEKL. Losses at the gene ends were 0 bases for V and 7 bases for J; bases not matched to a gene: 11. The CDR3 extends over 16 amino acids. The DNA for the CDR3 is TGCGCCAGCAGCCAAGATAGGGACAGAGGACGGGGTGGCTACACCTTC. It encodes CASSQDRDRGRGGYTF.

CDR3 sequence reads: CASSLAARNGGELFF. The CDR3, as DNA: TGTGCCAGTTCCCTGGCGGCGCGTAATGGCGGGGAGCTGTTTTTT. This chain links TRBV19 with TRBJ2-2, with D uncertain. V was pared by 8 bases and J by 7 bases, with 20 bases between. Germline lookup yields CDR1 LNHDA and CDR2 SQIVND (reference sequence). CDR3 size: 15 residues.

This chain links TRBV5-4 with TRBJ1-5; D not certain. Trimming cost V 5 bases and J 3 bases, with 6 bases left between them. This CDR3 has 12 residues. Germline V gene sequence: CDR1 SGHNT, CDR2 YYREEE (reference sequence). DNA for the CDR3: TGTGCCAGCAGTCTCCCCAATCAGCCCCAGCATTTT. Its translation is CASSLPNQPQHF.

This chain connects TRBV6-4 to TRBJ2-1, with D maybe TRBD2 (6 bases). Deletions cut 5 bases from V and 5 bases from J, with 10 bases between. Germline V lookup: CDR1 MRHNA, CDR2 SNTAGT. This CDR3 contains 13 residues. CDR3 loop: CASSPSANNEQFF. DNA of the CDR3: TGTGCCAGCAGTCCTAGCGCAAACAATGAGCAGTTCTTC.

The gene calls are TRBV9 and TRBJ2-2; 7 bases align to TRBD2. This CDR3 is 18 amino acids long. V lost 4 bases to trimming and J lost 8 bases; unmatched junction nucleotides: 20. Germline V CDR1 and CDR2: SGDLS, YYNGEE. CDR3 nucleotide sequence: TGTGCCAGCAGCCCCCGGGGGAGGGACTCCCCGGCTGGGGGGGAGCTGTTTTTT. Amino acid sequence: CASSPRGRDSPAGGELFF.

The rearrangement links TRBV21-1 to TRBJ2-7. TRBV21-1 is a known pseudogene. The CDR3 is 13 amino acids. In DNA, the CDR3 is TGTGCCAGCAGTGGGGATGATATGTACGAGCAGTACTTC. Protein sequence: CASSGDDMYEQYF.

The chain combines TRBV7-2 with TRBJ2-1, with 9 positions matching TRBD2. Trimming at V came to 1 base and at J to 8 bases, leaving 9 bases not matched to a gene. CDR3 size: 16 residues. CDR1 is SGHTA, CDR2 FQGNSA, per germline. The CDR3 is CASSLVVAGAGHEQFF. Here the CDR3 DNA reads TGTGCCAGCAGCTTAGTGGTAGCGGGGGCGGGACATGAGCAGTTCTTC.

This chain joins TRBV6-6 and TRBJ2-2; D gene uncertain. In germline, CDR1 is MNHNY, CDR2 SVGAGI (reference sequence). V was pared by 2 bases and J by 1 base, with 8 bases between. CDR3 length equals 15 residues. The CDR3, as DNA: TGTGCCAGCAGTTACAGCCCAGAGAACACCGGGGAGCTGTTTTTT. This codes for CASSYSPENTGELFF.

J is TRBJ2-1 and V is TRBV30, with D possibly TRBD2 on 7 matching bases. The CDR3 runs 14 residues. The germline gives CDR1 GTSNPN, CDR2 SVGIG (reference sequence). V lost 4 bases and J lost 7, with 17 bases in between. CDR3 nucleotide sequence: TGTGCCTGGAATTTGGGGGGGGCTTGGAATGAGCAGTTCTTC. It yields the protein CAWNLGGAWNEQFF.